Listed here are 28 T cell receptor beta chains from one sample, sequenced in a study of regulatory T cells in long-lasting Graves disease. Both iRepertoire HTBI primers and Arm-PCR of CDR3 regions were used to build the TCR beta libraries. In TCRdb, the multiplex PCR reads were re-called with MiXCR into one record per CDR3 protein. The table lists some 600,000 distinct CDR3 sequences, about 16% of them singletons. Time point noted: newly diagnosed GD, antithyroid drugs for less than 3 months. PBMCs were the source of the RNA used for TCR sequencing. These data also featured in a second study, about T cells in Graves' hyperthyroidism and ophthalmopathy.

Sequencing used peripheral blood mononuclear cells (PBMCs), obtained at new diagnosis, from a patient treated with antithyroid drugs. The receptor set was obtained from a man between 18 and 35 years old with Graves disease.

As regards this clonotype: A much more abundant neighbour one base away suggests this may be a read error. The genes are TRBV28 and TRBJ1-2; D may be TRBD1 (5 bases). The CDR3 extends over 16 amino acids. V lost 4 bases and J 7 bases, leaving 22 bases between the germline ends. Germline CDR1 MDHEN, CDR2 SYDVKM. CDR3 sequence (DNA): TGTGCCAGCAGTTCCGAAAAGGGACGGGCGGGGTCTGGCTACACCTTC. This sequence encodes CASSSEKGRAGSGYTF.

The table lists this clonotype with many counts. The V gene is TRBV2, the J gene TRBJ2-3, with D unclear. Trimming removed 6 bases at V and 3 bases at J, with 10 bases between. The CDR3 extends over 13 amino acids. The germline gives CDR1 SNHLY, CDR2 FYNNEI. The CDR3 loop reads CASRWDSTDTQYF. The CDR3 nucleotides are TGTGCCAGCAGGTGGGATTCGACAGATACGCAGTATTTT.

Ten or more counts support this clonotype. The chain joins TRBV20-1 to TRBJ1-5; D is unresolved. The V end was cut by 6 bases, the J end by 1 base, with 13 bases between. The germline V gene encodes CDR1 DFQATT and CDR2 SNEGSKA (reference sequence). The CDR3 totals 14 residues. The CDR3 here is CSAPSLESNQPQHF. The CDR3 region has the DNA TGCAGTGCCCCGAGCCTCGAAAGCAATCAGCCCCAGCATTTT.

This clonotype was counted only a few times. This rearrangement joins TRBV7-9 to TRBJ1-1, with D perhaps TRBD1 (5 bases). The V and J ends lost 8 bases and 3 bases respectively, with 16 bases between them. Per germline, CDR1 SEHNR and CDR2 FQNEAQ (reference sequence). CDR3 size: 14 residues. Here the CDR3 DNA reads TGTGCCAGCCCCCCGGAGGGGAGGGACACTGAAGCTTTCTTT. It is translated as CASPPEGRDTEAFF. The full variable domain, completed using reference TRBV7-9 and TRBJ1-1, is DTGVSQNPRHKITKRGQNVTFRCDPISEHNRLYWYRQTLGQGPEFLTYFQNEAQLEKSRLLSDRFSAERPKGSFSTLEIQRTEQGDSAMYLCASPPEGRDTEAFFGQGTRLTVV.

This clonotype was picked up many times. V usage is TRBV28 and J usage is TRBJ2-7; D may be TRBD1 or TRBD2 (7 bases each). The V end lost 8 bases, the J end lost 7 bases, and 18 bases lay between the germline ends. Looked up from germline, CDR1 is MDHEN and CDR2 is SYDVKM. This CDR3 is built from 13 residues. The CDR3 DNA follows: TGTGCCAGCCGAAGGACAGGCGGGAGTGAGCAGTACTTC. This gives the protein CASRRTGGSEQYF.

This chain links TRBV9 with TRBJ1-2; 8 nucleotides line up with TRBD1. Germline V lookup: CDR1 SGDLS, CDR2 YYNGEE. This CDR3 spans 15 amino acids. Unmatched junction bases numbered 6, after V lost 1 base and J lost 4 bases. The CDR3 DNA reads TGTGCCAGCAGCGTATTGGACAGGGACGGCTATGGCTACACCTTC. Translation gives CASSVLDRDGYGYTF.

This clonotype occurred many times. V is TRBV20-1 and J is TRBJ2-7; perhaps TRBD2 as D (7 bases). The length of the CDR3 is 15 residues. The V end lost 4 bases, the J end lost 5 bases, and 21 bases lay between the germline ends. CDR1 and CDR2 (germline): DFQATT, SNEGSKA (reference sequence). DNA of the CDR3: TGCAGTGCTACGCCCCAGGGGAGGGCTGGGCACGAGCAGTACTTC. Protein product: CSATPQGRAGHEQYF.

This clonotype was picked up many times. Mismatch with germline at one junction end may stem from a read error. Here the CDR3 DNA reads TGTGCCAGCAGCTTGGGCCTAGCGGGCACCTACGAGCAGTACTTC. Translation: CASSLGLAGTYEQYF. The chain couples TRBV5-1 to TRBJ2-7; TRBD2 aligns across 8 bases. The CDR3 is 15 amino acids. Germline values: CDR1 SGHRS, CDR2 YFSETQ.

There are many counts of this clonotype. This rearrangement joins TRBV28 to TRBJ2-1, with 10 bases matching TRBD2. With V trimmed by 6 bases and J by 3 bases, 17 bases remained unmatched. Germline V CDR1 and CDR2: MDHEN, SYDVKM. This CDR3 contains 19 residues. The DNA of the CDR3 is TGTGCCAGCAGCCCAACCGGGACAGCATGGACTAGCGGCTACAATGAGCAGTTCTTC. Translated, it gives CASSPTGTAWTSGYNEQFF.

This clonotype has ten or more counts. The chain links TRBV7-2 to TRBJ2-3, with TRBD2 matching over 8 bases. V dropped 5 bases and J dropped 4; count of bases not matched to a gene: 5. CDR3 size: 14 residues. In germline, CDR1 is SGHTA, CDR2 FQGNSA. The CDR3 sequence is CASSPTSEADTQYF. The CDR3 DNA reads TGTGCCAGCAGCCCGACTAGCGAAGCAGATACGCAGTATTTT.

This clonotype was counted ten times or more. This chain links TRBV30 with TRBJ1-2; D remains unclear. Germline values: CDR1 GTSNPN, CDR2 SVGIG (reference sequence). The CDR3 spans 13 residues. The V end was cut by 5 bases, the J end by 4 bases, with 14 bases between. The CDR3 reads CAWRVIGSYGYTF. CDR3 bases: TGTGCCTGGCGGGTTATAGGCAGCTATGGCTACACCTTC.

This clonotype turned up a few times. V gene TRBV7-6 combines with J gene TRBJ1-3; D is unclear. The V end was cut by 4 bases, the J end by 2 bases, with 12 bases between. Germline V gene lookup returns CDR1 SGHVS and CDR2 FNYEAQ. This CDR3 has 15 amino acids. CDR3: CASSSRFIAGNTIYF. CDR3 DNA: TGTGCCAGCAGCTCCCGTTTTATAGCTGGAAACACCATATATTTT.

The CDR3 protein is CSATAGVPTYNEQFF. In nucleotides, the CDR3 is TGCAGTGCTACAGCGGGAGTCCCAACTTACAATGAGCAGTTCTTC. The chain uses TRBV20-1 and TRBJ2-1, with 8 bases lining up with TRBD2. CDR3 length: 15 residues. V shed 4 bases and J 4 bases; nucleotides not matched to a gene: 9. CDR1 and CDR2 from the germline V gene are DFQATT and SNEGSKA (reference sequence).

The CDR3 sequence: CASSQGRGTSGSDNEQFF. The CDR3 nucleotides read TGCGCCAGCAGCCAAGGACGCGGGACTAGCGGGAGCGACAATGAGCAGTTCTTC. V gene TRBV4-1 combines with J gene TRBJ2-1; TRBD2 agrees at 14 bases. The junction had 7 bases not matched to a gene; V was cut back by 1 base and J by 5 bases. Germline V gene data show CDR1 as MGHRA and CDR2 as YSYEKL. This CDR3 spans 18 amino acids.

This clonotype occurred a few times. Written as DNA, the CDR3 is TGTGCCAGCAGCGTAGACTATGGGGTCGGCGGGGAGACCCAGTACTTC. Translation gives CASSVDYGVGGETQYF. The V and J genes are TRBV9 and TRBJ2-5; possible D gene TRBD2, 5 bases. The germline CDR1 and CDR2 sequences are SGDLS and YYNGEE. Trimming shortened V by 0 bases and J by 5 bases, and 17 bases separated the two germline ends. The CDR3 is 16 residues long. Using reference TRBV9 and TRBJ2-5 for the parts outside the CDR3, the full variable domain is DSGVTQTPKHLITATGQRVTLRCSPRSGDLSVYWYQQSLDQGLQFLIQYYNGEERAKGNILERFSAQQFPDLHSELNLSSLELGDSALYFCASSVDYGVGGETQYFGPGTRLLVL.

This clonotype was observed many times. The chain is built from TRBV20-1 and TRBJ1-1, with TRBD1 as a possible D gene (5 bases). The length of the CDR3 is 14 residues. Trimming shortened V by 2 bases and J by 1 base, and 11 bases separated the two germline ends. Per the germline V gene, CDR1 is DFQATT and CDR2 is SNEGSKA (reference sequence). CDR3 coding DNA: TGCAGTGCTAGATATGGGGCTTCGAACACTGAAGCTTTCTTT. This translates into CSARYGASNTEAFF.

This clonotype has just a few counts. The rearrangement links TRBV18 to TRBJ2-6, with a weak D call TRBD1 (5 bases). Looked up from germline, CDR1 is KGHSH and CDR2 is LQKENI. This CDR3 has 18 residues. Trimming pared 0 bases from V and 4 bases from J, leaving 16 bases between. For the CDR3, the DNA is TGTGCCAGCTCACCACCGTGGGGCTTCAGGGAAGGGGCCAACGTCCTGACTTTC. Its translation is CASSPPWGFREGANVLTF.

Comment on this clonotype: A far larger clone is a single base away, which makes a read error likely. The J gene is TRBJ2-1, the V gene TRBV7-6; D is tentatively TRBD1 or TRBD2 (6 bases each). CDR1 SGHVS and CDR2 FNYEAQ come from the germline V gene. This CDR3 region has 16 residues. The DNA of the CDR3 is TGCGCCAGCAGCTTGAGGGGGGCAGGGTCCTACAATGAGCAGTTCTTC. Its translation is CASSLRGAGSYNEQFF.

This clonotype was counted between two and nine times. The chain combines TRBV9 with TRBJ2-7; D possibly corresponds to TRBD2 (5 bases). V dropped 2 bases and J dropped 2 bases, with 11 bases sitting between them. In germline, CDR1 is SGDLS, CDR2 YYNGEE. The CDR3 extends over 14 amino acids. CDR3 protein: CASSVSSRPYEQYF. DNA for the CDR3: TGTGCCAGCAGCGTCTCTAGCCGCCCCTACGAGCAGTACTTC. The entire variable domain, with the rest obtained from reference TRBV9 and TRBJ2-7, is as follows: DSGVTQTPKHLITATGQRVTLRCSPRSGDLSVYWYQQSLDQGLQFLIQYYNGEERAKGNILERFSAQQFPDLHSELNLSSLELGDSALYFCASSVSSRPYEQYFGPGTRLTVT.

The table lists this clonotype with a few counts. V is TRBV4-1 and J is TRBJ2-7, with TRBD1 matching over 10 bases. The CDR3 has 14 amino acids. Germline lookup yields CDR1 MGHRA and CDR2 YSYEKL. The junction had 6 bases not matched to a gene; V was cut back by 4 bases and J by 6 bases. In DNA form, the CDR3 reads TGCGCCAGCAGCCTAACGACAGGGGGCGGCGAGCAGTACTTC. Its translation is CASSLTTGGGEQYF.

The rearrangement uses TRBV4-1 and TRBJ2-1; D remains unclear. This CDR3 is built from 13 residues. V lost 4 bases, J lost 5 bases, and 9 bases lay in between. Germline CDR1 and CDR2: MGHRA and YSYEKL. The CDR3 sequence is CASSPRLHNEQFF. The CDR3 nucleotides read TGCGCCAGCAGCCCTCGGCTTCACAATGAGCAGTTCTTC.

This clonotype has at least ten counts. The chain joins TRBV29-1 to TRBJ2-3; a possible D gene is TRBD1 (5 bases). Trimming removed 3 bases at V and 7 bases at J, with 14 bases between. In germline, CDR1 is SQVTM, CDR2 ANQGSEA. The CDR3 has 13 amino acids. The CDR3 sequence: CSVDHQGQYTQYF. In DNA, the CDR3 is TGCAGCGTTGATCACCAGGGTCAGTATACGCAGTATTTT.

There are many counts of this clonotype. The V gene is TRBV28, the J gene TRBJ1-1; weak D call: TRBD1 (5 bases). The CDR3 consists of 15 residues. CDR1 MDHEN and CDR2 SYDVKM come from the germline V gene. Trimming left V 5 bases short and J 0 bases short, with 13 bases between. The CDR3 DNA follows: TGTGCCAGCAGTCTTATGGGGGGATTGAACACTGAAGCTTTCTTT. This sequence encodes CASSLMGGLNTEAFF.

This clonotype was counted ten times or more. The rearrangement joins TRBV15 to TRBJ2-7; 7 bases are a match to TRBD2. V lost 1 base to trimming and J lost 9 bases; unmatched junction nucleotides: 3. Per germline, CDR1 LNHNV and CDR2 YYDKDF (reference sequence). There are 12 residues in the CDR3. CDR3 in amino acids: CATSRAGGMQYF. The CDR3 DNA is TGTGCCACCAGCAGAGCCGGGGGGATGCAGTACTTC.

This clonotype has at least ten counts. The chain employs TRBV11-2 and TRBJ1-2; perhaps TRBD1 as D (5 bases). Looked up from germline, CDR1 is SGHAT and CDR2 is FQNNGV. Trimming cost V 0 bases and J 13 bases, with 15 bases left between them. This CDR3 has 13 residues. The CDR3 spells CASSLDLAGTGTF. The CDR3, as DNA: TGTGCCAGCAGCTTAGATTTAGCAGGGACGGGCACCTTC.

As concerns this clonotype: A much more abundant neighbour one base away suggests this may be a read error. In nucleotides, the CDR3 is TGCGCCAGCAGCTTGGGCCGGGACAATGGGCAGTTCTTC. Its protein is CASSLGRDNGQFF. The chain has TRBV5-1 and TRBJ2-1; D is perhaps TRBD1 (6 bases). There are 13 residues in the CDR3. Germline CDR1 SGHRS, CDR2 YFSETQ.

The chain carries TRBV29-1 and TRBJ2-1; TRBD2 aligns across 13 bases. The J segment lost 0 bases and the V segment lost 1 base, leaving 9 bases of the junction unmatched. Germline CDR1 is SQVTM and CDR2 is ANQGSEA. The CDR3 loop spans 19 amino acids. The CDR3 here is CSVEGLAGGHGSSYNEQFF. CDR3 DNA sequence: TGCAGCGTTGAAGGACTAGCGGGAGGTCACGGTAGCTCCTACAATGAGCAGTTCTTC.

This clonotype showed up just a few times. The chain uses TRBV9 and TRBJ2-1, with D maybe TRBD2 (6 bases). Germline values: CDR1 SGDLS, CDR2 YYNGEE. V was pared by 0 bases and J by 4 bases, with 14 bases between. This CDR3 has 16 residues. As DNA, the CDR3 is TGTGCCAGCAGCGTAGAGAGCGGGCGCGCTTACAATGAGCAGTTCTTC. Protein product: CASSVESGRAYNEQFF.